This T cell receptor (beta chain) appears in the sequencing data of a study of blood T cell repertoires in COVID-19. About the study: Sites across the United States, Italy and Spain contributed samples from acute and convalescent COVID-19. PBMCs, B-cell-depleted T cells, or T cells provided the cDNA or gDNA that made up the material.

CDR1 is SGHRS and CDR2 is YFSETQ in the germline V gene. The CDR3 is 14 residues long. Trimming removed 0 bases from V and 5 bases from J, with 9 bases in between. In the original workflow: Using reference gene primer amplification, nucleated cell counts were estimated. Repertoires were generated with immunoSEQ multiplex PCR, while TCRdb's copy carries only in-frame clones and drops some. The V and J calls and clone size come from that table; D and trimming were worked out from the DNA. The data hold 150,000 to 200,000 clones, with roughly 85% observed a single time. The clonotype was recovered from a human donor with active or convalescent COVID-19. The donor label of this sample is uncertain. Sequencing was done on a sample of peripheral blood. The chain is built from TRBV5-1 and TRBJ1-5; D might be TRBD1 (5 bases). CDR3: CASSLGGDYQPQHF. The DNA of the CDR3 is TGCGCCAGCAGCTTGGGGGGGGACTATCAGCCCCAGCATTTT. Full variable domain (rest looked up from reference TRBV5-1 and TRBJ1-5): KAGVTQTPRYLIKTRGQQVTLSCSPISGHRSVSWYQQTPGQGLQFLFEYFSETQRNKGNFPGRFSGRQFSNSRSEMNVSTLELGDSALYLCASSLGGDYQPQHFGDGTRLSIL.